Sequencing of this T cell receptor beta chain was carried out in a study of blood T cell repertoires in COVID-19. As for the study in general: Whether acute or convalescent, the COVID-19 samples came from the United States, Italy and Spain. PBMCs, B-cell-depleted T cells, or T cells provided the cDNA or gDNA that made up the material.

The count of this clone is one. Per the original data handling: Amplification from reference gene primers served as the basis for estimated nucleated cell counts. The data were produced by immunoSEQ multiplex PCR, yet TCRdb's version contains in-frame clones alone and is incomplete. The V and J calls and clone size are taken from that table; D and trimming were inferred from the DNA. The table includes fewer than 100,000 clones, around 90% detected once. V shed 0 bases and J 6 bases; nucleotides not matched to a gene: 2. This CDR3 is built from 15 residues. The germline gives CDR1 SGHDT, CDR2 YYEEEE. The sample was peripheral blood. The TCR originated in a human donor in a cohort sampled during active COVID-19. The gene calls are TRBV5-6 and TRBJ2-1; 11 bases are shared with TRBD2. CDR3 nucleotide sequence: TGTGCCAGCAGCTTGGAACTAGCGGGAGTCAATGAGCAGTTCTTC. It translates to CASSLELAGVNEQFF.